A single sample gave rise to the 18 T cell receptor beta chains below, sequenced in a study of control samples from healthy donors and cancer patients. Produced via immunoSEQ multiplex PCR; TCRdb's table is partial and in-frame only. The sample carries about 83,000 clones, 75% to 95% recorded once. Sequenced sample: blood. These receptors were taken from a man aged 25-45 years in good health.

The rearrangement links TRBV10-3 to TRBJ2-6; TRBD1 agrees at 10 bases. CDR1 and CDR2 from the germline V gene are ENHRY and SYGVKD. V gave up 0 bases and J gave up 0 bases; unmatched junction bases: 2. The CDR3 totals 18 residues. This CDR3 reads CAISESGQGSSGANVLTF. The CDR3, as DNA: TGTGCCATCAGTGAGTCGGGACAGGGGTCCTCTGGGGCCAACGTCCTGACTTTC.

The V and J genes are TRBV25-1 and TRBJ2-1, with TRBD2 matching 8 bases. Trimming took 1 base from V and 8 from J; bases not matched to a gene: 7. This CDR3 has 15 residues. The germline CDR1 and CDR2 sequences are MGHDK and SYGVNS. In nucleotides, the CDR3 is TGTGCCAGCAGTGAATTCAGCGGGAGTTTGTATGAGCAGTTCTTC. This gives the protein CASSEFSGSLYEQFF.

The chain employs TRBV3-1 (or the pseudogene TRBV3-2) and TRBJ2-3; D uncertain. This CDR3 has 12 amino acids. V dropped 10 bases and J dropped 6 bases, with 14 bases sitting between them. CDR1 is LGHDT, CDR2 YNNKEL, per germline (reference sequence). CDR3 sequence reads: CATCGSSDTQYF. CDR3 bases: TGTGCCACCTGCGGCTCCAGTGATACGCAGTATTTT.

The V call is TRBV18, the J call TRBJ2-7; the D is unclear. Trimming shortened V by 6 bases and J by 7 bases, and 10 bases separated the two germline ends. The CDR3 runs to 11 residues. Per the germline V gene, CDR1 is KGHSH and CDR2 is LQKENI. CDR3 coding DNA: TGTGCCAGCTCGGTCCCGCCAGAGCAGTACTTC. It specifies CASSVPPEQYF. Based on the CDR3 plus reference TRBV18 and TRBJ2-7, the full variable domain is NAGVMQNPRHLVRRRGQEARLRCSPMKGHSHVYWYRQLPEEGLKFMVYLQKENIIDESGMPKERFSAEFPKEGPSILRIQQVVRGDSAAYFCASSVPPEQYFGPGTRLTVT.

The V gene is TRBV6-5, the J gene TRBJ2-2; TRBD2 agrees at 8 bases. The ends lost 11 bases at V and 1 base at J; junction bases unmatched: 6. This CDR3 region has 14 residues. Germline V gene sequence: CDR1 MNHEY, CDR2 SVGAGI. DNA for the CDR3: TGTGCCTCACGGACTAGCAGGAACACCGGGGAGCTGTTTTTT. Translated: CASRTSRNTGELFF.

The V gene is TRBV29-1, the J gene TRBJ1-1; TRBD1 aligns across 12 bases. The length of the CDR3 is 14 residues. V shed 7 bases, J shed 5 bases, and the junction held 8 bases outside the gene matches. CDR1 is SQVTM, CDR2 ANQGSEA, per germline. CDR3 DNA sequence: TGCAGCGCAGCGGGACAGGGGGCGCGGACTGAAGCTTTCTTT. It translates to CSAAGQGARTEAFF.

The chain couples TRBV5-1 to TRBJ1-3; the D is unclear. The germline V and J ends were trimmed by 0 bases and 0 bases, with 7 bases remaining between them. Germline loops: CDR1 SGHRS, CDR2 YFSETQ. The CDR3 length is 15 residues. The CDR3 bases are TGCGCCAGCAGCTTGGACGGTCTCTCTGGAAACACCATATATTTT. It specifies CASSLDGLSGNTIYF.

The chain links TRBV19 to TRBJ2-2; D gene unclear. This CDR3 is built from 14 residues. Germline lookup yields CDR1 LNHDA and CDR2 SQIVND (reference sequence). V lost 7 bases and J 1 base, leaving 10 bases between the germline ends. The CDR3 spells CASTPKGNTGELFF. CDR3 in DNA: TGTGCCAGTACCCCCAAGGGGAACACCGGGGAGCTGTTTTTT.

The table lists this clone with a count of one. The chain is built from TRBV3-1 (or the pseudogene TRBV3-2) and TRBJ2-3; tentatively, D is TRBD1 (6 bases). The CDR3 contains 15 residues. Germline-derived CDR1 and CDR2 are LGHDT and YNNKEL (reference sequence). Trimming cost V 0 bases and J 6 bases, with 13 bases left between them. The CDR3 loop reads CASSQDHRVRDTQYF. CDR3 sequence (DNA): TGTGCCAGCAGCCAAGACCACAGGGTGAGGGATACGCAGTATTTT.

This chain links TRBV7-3 with TRBJ2-7, with D tentatively TRBD1 (5 bases). Germline V gene sequence: CDR1 SGHTA, CDR2 FQGTGA. Trimming shortened V by 5 bases and J by 0 bases, and 14 bases separated the two germline ends. The CDR3 contains 15 residues. The CDR3 nucleotides read TGTGCCAGCAGCCCGTCGACAGAGAGCTCCTACGAGCAGTACTTC. As protein: CASSPSTESSYEQYF.

The chain employs TRBV6-1 and TRBJ2-3; D call uncertain. Germline CDR1 reads MNHNS; CDR2 reads SASEGT. This CDR3 is 14 amino acids long. The V and J ends lost 2 bases and 3 bases respectively, with 9 bases between them. The DNA for the CDR3 is TGTGCCAGCAGTGAATTGCAGACAACAGATACGCAGTATTTT. Its translation is CASSELQTTDTQYF.

This clone occurred once. The rearrangement uses TRBV27 and TRBJ2-7; TRBD1 aligns across 9 bases. CDR1 MNHEY and CDR2 SMNVEV come from the germline V gene (reference sequence). The CDR3 length is 15 residues. With V trimmed by 6 bases and J by 5 bases, 11 bases remained unmatched. CDR3 bases: TGTGCCAGCAGCCTCTCCGGGACAGGGCCCAACGAGCAGTACTTC. This codes for CASSLSGTGPNEQYF.

This chain joins TRBV6-5 and TRBJ2-7, with TRBD2 as a possible D gene (5 bases). The ends were cut back, 0 bases at V and 6 bases at J, with 15 bases in the middle. Germline V CDR1 and CDR2: MNHEY, SVGAGI. CDR3 length equals 15 residues. The CDR3: CASSYSMGRRGEQYF. The DNA for the CDR3 is TGTGCCAGCAGTTACTCTATGGGCCGTCGGGGCGAGCAGTACTTC.

This clone appeared a single time. The chain employs TRBV5-1 and TRBJ2-5, with D possibly matching TRBD1 (5 bases). Trimming removed 0 bases at V and 5 bases at J, with 17 bases between. This CDR3 region has 16 residues. The V gene's germline CDR1 is SGHRS and CDR2 YFSETQ. CDR3: CASSLEVGQGTETQYF. CDR3 nucleotides: TGCGCCAGCAGCTTGGAGGTGGGGCAGGGTACGGAGACCCAGTACTTC.

This clone was seen a few times. The chain employs TRBV7-9 and TRBJ2-2, with TRBD1 matching over 8 bases. The CDR3 runs 16 residues. CDR1 and CDR2 (germline): SEHNR, FQNEAQ (reference sequence). The J segment lost 5 bases and the V segment lost 1 base, leaving 6 bases of the junction unmatched. CDR3 in DNA: TGTGCCAGCAGCTTAGAACCGGGACAGGAAACCGGGGAGCTGTTTTTT. It yields the protein CASSLEPGQETGELFF.

The chain carries TRBV6-2 or TRBV6-3 and TRBJ1-6, with unresolved D. Between the trimmed V and J ends, which lost 5 bases and 0 bases, there was a span of 14 bases. The CDR3 has 17 amino acids. Looked up from germline, CDR1 is MNHEY and CDR2 is SVGEGT. The CDR3 spells CASSPPGGSSYNSPLHF. In DNA, the CDR3 is TGTGCCAGCAGTCCCCCAGGCGGGAGCTCCTATAATTCACCCCTCCACTTT.

The chain couples TRBV12-3 or TRBV12-4 to TRBJ2-5, with D possibly matching TRBD1 (5 bases). V lost 5 bases, J lost 7 bases, and 11 bases lay in between. The CDR3 contains 12 residues. CDR3 amino acids: CASSMSQGTQYF. CDR3 sequence (DNA): TGTGCCAGCAGTATGTCCCAGGGGACCCAGTACTTC.

This chain uses TRBV10-2 with TRBJ2-1, with D uncertain. The germline gives CDR1 WSHSY, CDR2 SAAADI. The CDR3 contains 13 residues. V was shortened by 7 bases and J by 1 base, with 8 bases between the two germline ends. In DNA form, the CDR3 reads TGCGCCAGCAAAGGCGGTTCCTACAATGAGCAGTTCTTC. This sequence encodes CASKGGSYNEQFF.